This paragraph reports one T cell receptor beta chain. Its antigen target is currently unknown. The record has no base qualities; no much larger clone is one base away. V loses 0 bases of germline sequence and J loses 4 bases, and the interval between the two ends is 18 bases. From its cysteine to its phenylalanine, the CDR3 spans 16 amino acids. Just CDR3 DNA is preserved here, 48 bases in frame from base 1. Per the germline V gene (reference sequence), DFQATT is the CDR1 and SNEGSKA is the CDR2. RNA was extracted using the RNeasy kit, and about 0.45 to 1 ug of the RNA was reverse transcribed with random hexamers. The immunoSEQ multiplex PCR assay, which covers 54 Vbeta and 13 Jbeta segments, was used to amplify TCR beta CDR3 regions. PCR amplification bias was corrected by using a synthetic template baseline for primer optimization and computational correction. On the study's bioinformatics: Reads were assigned to V, D and J genes according to IMGT and analyzed in immunoSEQ Analyzer, with only productive sequences retained. Clonality was computed as one minus Shannon entropy normalized by log2 of the number of productive unique sequences. For each patient and control, public and private clones were evaluated among the 100 most prevalent clones. Clones were defined as Susac-specific when absent from the healthy and MS cohorts, from about 1,100 published viral clones and from other ImmuneACCESS disease sequences. TCRdb took the public reads, trimmed them with fastp at Q25, ran MiXCR for clone calling and kept in-frame beta chains. Rows with one shared CDR3 protein collapse into an entry with the most common genes and DNA. The authors' filters were not applied to this entry. Recorded for this sample are 92,000 or so distinct CDR3 sequences; around 96% of them occurred a single time. The top ten clones comprise 0.62% of the sample.

The data originate from a study of CD8 T cells in Susac syndrome (dated 2019 in TCRdb). Concerning the study at large: Of the Susac syndrome patients who were sequenced, fewer than ten were in clinical remission while about six had clinically active disease. At blood withdrawal, Susac syndrome patients were either therapy-naive, taking corticosteroids (in some cases with IVIg as well), or taking IVIg alone. Whether CD8+ T cell activation and differentiation in Susac syndrome was antigen driven was tested using repertoire sequencing. The clonality of the CD8+ T cell repertoire was compared across about a dozen healthy donors, around 14 Susac syndrome patients and about 15 multiple sclerosis patients.

Peripheral blood CD8+ and CD4+ T cells from healthy donors, Susac syndrome patients and multiple sclerosis patients were profiled by high-throughput TCR beta sequencing. The Susac syndrome patients fulfilled recently defined diagnostic criteria for either definite or probable disease. Bulk CD8+ and CD4+ T cells were purified by magnetic negative isolation, whereas CD8+ TEMRA cells were enriched by FACS. Blood was collected in EDTA tubes and processed within 24 hours, with PBMCs isolated through density gradient centrifugation. PBMCs intended for TCR sequencing were frozen in liquid nitrogen and were later thawed in a 37 degrees C water bath. The sorted or isolated CD4+, CD8+ and CD8+ TEMRA cells had a purity of 90% or higher. Overall study outcomes, separate from this receptor: In the total CD8+ and CD8+ TEMRA repertoires, approximately 17 and five Susac-specific public clones, respectively, were identified. Clonal expansion was seen in Susac syndrome CD8+ repertoires, peaking in CD8+ TEMRA cells and being greater in clinically active patients than in remitting ones. The number of individuals in the TCR sequencing and HLA analysis was recognized as being relatively small.

The source material was CD8+ T cells from PBMCs. The V and J genes are TRBV20-1 and TRBJ1-2; TRBD1 is a weak D gene call, 5 bases matching. This clonotype was obtained from a human donor with Susac syndrome. The CDR3 reads as follows: CSARDGLKGDLYGYTF. The bases are TGCAGTGCTAGAGATGGGCTGAAAGGGGACCTCTATGGCTACACCTTC.